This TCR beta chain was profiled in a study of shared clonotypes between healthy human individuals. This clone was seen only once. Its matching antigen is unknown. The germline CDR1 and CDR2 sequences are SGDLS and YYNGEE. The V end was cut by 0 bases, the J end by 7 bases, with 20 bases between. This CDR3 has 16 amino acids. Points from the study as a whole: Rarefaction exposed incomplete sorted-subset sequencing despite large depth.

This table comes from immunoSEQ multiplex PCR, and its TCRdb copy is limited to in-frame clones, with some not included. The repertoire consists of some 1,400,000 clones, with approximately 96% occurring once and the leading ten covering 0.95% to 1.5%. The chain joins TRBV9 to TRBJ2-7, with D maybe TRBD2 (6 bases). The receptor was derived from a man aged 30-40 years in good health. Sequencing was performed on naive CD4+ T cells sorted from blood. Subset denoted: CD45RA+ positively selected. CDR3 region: CASSVGRGRDFGEQYF. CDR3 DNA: TGTGCCAGCAGCGTAGGAAGAGGCAGGGACTTTGGGGAGCAGTACTTC.